This T cell receptor (beta chain) emerged from a study of shared T cell receptors in the human thymus. V lost 4 bases and J lost 0, with 17 bases in between. Germline CDR1 reads SGDLS; CDR2 reads YYNGEE. This CDR3 has 18 amino acids. The data were produced by immunoSEQ multiplex PCR, yet TCRdb's version contains in-frame clones alone and is incomplete. The profile covers approximately 730,000 clones, with approximately 83% appearing a single time and 0.0095% to 0.013% taken by the ten largest. These data were also reused for a study on human thymus T cells. Per that paper: Thymic and blood repertoires appeared to show biased V and J gene usage.

The sequence was collected from a girl less than two years old with a congenital heart defect. V is TRBV9 and J is TRBJ1-6; no firm D call. Sequencing was carried out using thymocytes. CDR3 in DNA: TGTGCCAGCAGCCCGTGTGGCCCGGAGAGCTCCTATAATTCACCCCTCCACTTT. It translates to CASSPCGPESSYNSPLHF.